The rows below give T cell receptor beta chains drawn from one sample of a study of blood T cell repertoires in COVID-19. Some clones are missing from TCRdb's copy, which holds only in-frame ones; the method was immunoSEQ multiplex PCR. The sample shows roughly 250,000 clones, nearly 85% of them seen only once. Specimen: peripheral blood. These TCRs come from a human donor in a cohort sampled during active COVID-19. Both conserved end residues are part of each CDR3. D genes are given only for firm matches. Some rows mark clone size as missing; the rest say once, few, many or name a class of expanded clone.

d_gene,v_gene,j_gene,abundance,CDR3nt,CDR3aa
-,TRBV10-3,TRBJ1-5,-,TGTGCCATCTCCCGGGCAGGGGATCAGCCCCAGCATTTT,CAISRAGDQPQHF
TRBD1,TRBV9,TRBJ1-3,-,TGTGCCAGCAGCGAACGGACAGGGTCGACCGGAAACACCATATATTTT,CASSERTGSTGNTIYF
-,TRBV9,TRBJ2-2,-,TGTGCCAGCAGCCCTCGTAGTGACACCGGGGAGCTGTTTTTT,CASSPRSDTGELFF
TRBD1,TRBV28,TRBJ1-5,-,TGTGCCAGCAGTTCCCGGGACAGACGAGTTAGCAATCAGCCCCAGCATTTT,CASSSRDRRVSNQPQHF
-,TRBV15,TRBJ1-6,-,TGTGCCACCAGCAGAGCAAACAGGGATTCACCCCTCCACTTT,CATSRANRDSPLHF
-,TRBV3-1/TRBV3-2,TRBJ2-1,-,TGTGCCAGCAGCCATGGGACTCACGCCGATGAGCAGTTCTTC,CASSHGTHADEQFF
-,TRBV7-3,TRBJ2-5,-,TGTGCCAGCAGCTTAACGGGAGCAGCTTCCCTACAAGAGACCCAGTACTTC,CASSLTGAASLQETQYF
TRBD2,TRBV23-1,TRBJ2-6,-,TGCGCCAGCAGTCAATCTCAGCGGGGGGGCCTGAAGGGGGCCAACGTCCTGACTTTC,CASSQSQRGGLKGANVLTF
-,TRBV5-1,TRBJ1-3,-,TGCGCCAGCAGCCCGGCGGGGCTCGGCGGAAACACCATATATTTT,CASSPAGLGGNTIYF
-,TRBV6-6,TRBJ1-1,-,TGTGCCAGCAGTCCGGAGGGATTCCGCACTGAAGCTTTCTTT,CASSPEGFRTEAFF
TRBD2,TRBV18,TRBJ2-6,-,TGTGCCAGCTCACCCACGGGGAGTAGCGGGAGGAGCTCTGGGGCCAACGTCCTGACTTTC,CASSPTGSSGRSSGANVLTF
TRBD1,TRBV6-2/TRBV6-3,TRBJ2-7,-,TGTGCCAGCAGTACGGACAGGGCTAACGACGAGCAGTACTTC,CASSTDRANDEQYF
-,TRBV6-5,TRBJ2-5,-,TGTGCCACCGCGATGGGGCTGGTAGAGACCCAGTACTTC,CATAMGLVETQYF
TRBD1,TRBV27,TRBJ1-2,once,TGTGCCAGCAGTTTCCAGCAGGGGGTTGGCTACACCTTC,CASSFQQGVGYTF
-,TRBV7-2,TRBJ2-7,-,TGTGCCAGCAGCTTATTCACGGTTCCCTACGAGCAGTACTTC,CASSLFTVPYEQYF
TRBD1,TRBV5-1,TRBJ1-1,-,TGCGCCAGCAGCTTGGCCACATTGGGACAGGCGAACACTGAAGCTTTCTTT,CASSLATLGQANTEAFF
TRBD1,TRBV2,TRBJ2-7,-,TGTGCCAGAATGGGACAGGGGGGACACGAGCAGTACTTC,CARMGQGGHEQYF
-,TRBV7-6,TRBJ2-7,-,TGTGCCAGCAGCTTAGGGGAGCCGGGACAAGGTATTCCCTACGAGCAGTACTTC,CASSLGEPGQGIPYEQYF
-,TRBV28,TRBJ2-2,-,TGTGCCAGCAGTTCCACGTACGGGGGGCGCGCAGGCGGGGAGCTGTTTTTT,CASSSTYGGRAGGELFF
-,TRBV28,TRBJ2-5,-,TGTGCCAGCAGCCCAGCAGGGAAGCAAGAGACCCAGTACTTC,CASSPAGKQETQYF
TRBD2,TRBV10-3,TRBJ2-2,-,TGTGCCATCAGTGGAGGACTAGCGGGAGGGAAGAACACCGGGGAGCTGTTTTTT,CAISGGLAGGKNTGELFF
-,TRBV19,TRBJ1-2,-,TGTGCCAGTAGGAGAGATCAAGGGACTTTTTATGGCTACACCTTC,CASRRDQGTFYGYTF
-,TRBV28,TRBJ1-1,-,TGTGCCAGCATCACGGGGGGGAGTGGAACTGAAGCTTTCTTT,CASITGGSGTEAFF
TRBD2,TRBV6-1,TRBJ2-1,-,TGTGCCAGCAGTGAACTAGCGGGAGGTTTAACCTACAATGAGCAGTTCTTC,CASSELAGGLTYNEQFF
TRBD2,TRBV12-3/TRBV12-4,TRBJ2-1,-,TGTGCCAGCAGGTTAGCGGGAGCTGAGCAGTTCTTC,CASRLAGAEQFF